These T cell receptor beta chains were read from a single sample in a study of blood T cell repertoires in COVID-19. Some clones are missing from TCRdb's copy, which holds only in-frame ones; the method was immunoSEQ multiplex PCR. The sample carries about 150,000 clones, 87% recorded once. The specimen was peripheral blood. The receptors were sampled from a middle-aged man with active COVID-19. The CDR3 runs from the conserved cysteine through the conserved F or W. A D gene is named only where the DNA matches it firmly. Where a row states a size, it is once, few, many or the class of an expanded clone; other rows omit it.

- TRBJ1-1 TRBV19 - TGTGCCAGTAGTCTAAGCACTGAAGCTTTCTTT CASSLSTEAFF
- TRBJ1-3 TRBV19 - TGTGCCAGTAGTACCAGAGGAAACACCATATATTTT CASSTRGNTIYF
- TRBJ1-1 TRBV12-3/TRBV12-4 - TGTGCCAGCAGTTTAGAAGGGGGTGAAGCTTTCTTT CASSLEGGEAFF
TRBD2 TRBJ2-7 TRBV7-2 - TGTGCCAGCAGCCCTAGGGGCCAGGCGGGGGGCGTCCACGAGCAGTACTTC CASSPRGQAGGVHEQYF
- TRBJ2-1 TRBV9 - TGTGCCAGCAGCGCTCTCTCGAGACTAGGGGCGAATGAGCAGTTCTTC CASSALSRLGANEQFF
TRBD1 TRBJ1-4 TRBV5-4 - TGTGCCAGCAGCCCGGGGACAGGGCCCAATGAAAAACTGTTTTTT CASSPGTGPNEKLFF
TRBD2 TRBJ2-3 TRBV5-1 - TGCGCCAGCAGATCAACGGGGGGGCATCAAGATACGCAGTATTTT CASRSTGGHQDTQYF
- TRBJ2-3 TRBV3-1/TRBV3-2 - TGTGCCAGCAGCCAAGGGCCCGATACGCAGTATTTT CASSQGPDTQYF
- TRBJ2-7 TRBV18 - TGTGCCAGCTCAGGAGAATACGAGCAGTACTTC CASSGEYEQYF
TRBD1 TRBJ1-4 TRBV7-9 - TGTGCCAGCAGCTACGGACAGGCAACTAATGAAAAACTGTTTTTT CASSYGQATNEKLFF
- TRBJ2-5 TRBV30 - TGTGCCTGGAAACCAGGAGGAGAGACCCAGTACTTC CAWKPGGETQYF
- TRBJ1-6 TRBV7-9 - TGTGCCAGCAGCTTATCCACAGGCGTATTACCCCTCCACTTT CASSLSTGVLPLHF
TRBD1 TRBJ2-6 TRBV5-1 - TGCGCCAGCAGCCAAGGGACAGGGTCACCCAACGTCCTGACTTTC CASSQGTGSPNVLTF
TRBD1 TRBJ1-4 TRBV2 few TGTGCCAGCAGTGCGGGACAGGTTAATGAAAAACTGTTTTTT CASSAGQVNEKLFF
TRBD1 TRBJ1-3 TRBV9 - TGTGCCAGCAGCGTAGCTGGGCAGGGGGCAGGAAACACCATATATTTT CASSVAGQGAGNTIYF
TRBD1 TRBJ2-5 TRBV6-5 - TGTGCCAGCAGCCGGCCGGGACAGGGGCTGGAGACCCAGTACTTC CASSRPGQGLETQYF
- TRBJ1-1 TRBV3-1/TRBV3-2 few TGTGCCAGCAGCTATCCGTCAACAGGGATGAACACTGAAGCTTTCTTT CASSYPSTGMNTEAFF
- TRBJ1-5 TRBV5-1 - TGCGCCAGCAGCTTGACACAGGGTCGACCCCAGCATTTT CASSLTQGRPQHF
TRBD1 TRBJ1-2 TRBV29-1 - TGCAGCGTTGGCATAGGACAGGGGGCTCGATATGGCTACACCTTC CSVGIGQGARYGYTF
TRBD1 TRBJ1-2 TRBV7-2 - TGTGCCAGCAGCTTGAACAGGGGGCCGGGTGGCTACACCTTC CASSLNRGPGGYTF
- TRBJ2-2 TRBV7-2 few TGTGCCAGCAGCCGCGGGGCTCGACCTAACACCGGGGAGCTGTTTTTT CASSRGARPNTGELFF
TRBD2 TRBJ2-3 TRBV30 - TGTGCCTGGAGTAACCCAACGGGGGGAAGGGATACGCAGTATTTT CAWSNPTGGRDTQYF
- TRBJ2-1 TRBV7-2 once TGTGCCAGCAGCTTAGTTCGTCCAGTCTCCAATGAGCAGTTCTTC CASSLVRPVSNEQFF
- TRBJ2-5 TRBV5-4 - TGTGCCAGCAGCTTGGAAGGGGCGGGGACCAAAGAGACCCAGTACTTC CASSLEGAGTKETQYF
TRBD2 TRBJ2-2 TRBV2 - TGTGCCAGCAGTGGACTAGCGGGGGAAAACACCGGGGAGCTGTTTTTT CASSGLAGENTGELFF
- TRBJ2-4 TRBV5-1 - TGCGCCAGCAGCTCCTTAGACAGCTCGGACATTCAGTACTTC CASSSLDSSDIQYF
TRBD1 TRBJ2-1 TRBV9 once TGTGCCAGCAGCGCCGGGACAGGGGCCAATGAGCAGTTCTTC CASSAGTGANEQFF
TRBD1 TRBJ1-1 TRBV18 - TGTGCCAGCTCACCACCGAGTACAGGGGGCGCGGGGAACACTGAAGCTTTCTTT CASSPPSTGGAGNTEAFF
- TRBJ1-3 TRBV5-8 - TGTGCCAGCAGCTTCGGGACACCAGGAAACACCATATATTTT CASSFGTPGNTIYF
TRBD1 TRBJ2-5 TRBV18 - TGTGCCAGCTCACCGGACAGACAGGGAGTGGAGACCCAGTACTTC CASSPDRQGVETQYF
TRBD2 TRBJ2-7 TRBV5-4 - TGTGCCAGCAGCTTCTCCAGCGGGGGGCTTTACGAGCAGTACTTC CASSFSSGGLYEQYF
- TRBJ1-2 TRBV12-3/TRBV12-4 - TGTGCGACAAGGGGGGGGAATGAGGGCTACACCTTC CATRGGNEGYTF
- TRBJ1-6 TRBV29-1 once TGCACCCACGGGGGGGGGAACAGTTCACCCCTCCACTTT CTHGGGNSSPLHF
- TRBJ1-3 TRBV12-5 - TGTGCTAGTGGTTTGGGACAGGTCGGAAACACCATATATTTT CASGLGQVGNTIYF
TRBD2 TRBJ2-3 TRBV12-3/TRBV12-4 - TGTGCCAGCAGCCTTTCCGGGGGGACGCAGTATTTT CASSLSGGTQYF
- TRBJ2-2 TRBV2 few TGTGCCAGCAGGAAGGACATCACCGGGGAGCTGTTTTTT CASRKDITGELFF
- TRBJ1-1 TRBV12-3/TRBV12-4 - TGTGCCAGCAGTTTGGAGGGGGGGGAAGCTTTCTTT CASSLEGGEAFF
- TRBJ1-5 TRBV4-2 - TGTGCCAGCAGCCAAGAACTGAATCAGCCCCAGCATTTT CASSQELNQPQHF
TRBD1 TRBJ2-2 TRBV7-3 - TGTGCCAGCAGCTTAATACAGGGGGCGGCCGGGGAGCTGTTTTTT CASSLIQGAAGELFF
TRBD1 TRBJ2-2 TRBV18 few TGTGCCAGCTCACCGGTCGGGACAGGGAACACCGGGGAGCTGTTTTTT CASSPVGTGNTGELFF
- TRBJ1-4 TRBV19 - TGTGCCAGTAGTACTATACAGGCTTGGGGTAATGAAAAACTGTTTTTT CASSTIQAWGNEKLFF
- TRBJ1-2 TRBV7-9 - TGTGCCAGCAGCTTAGACGGTTATGGCTACACCTTC CASSLDGYGYTF
TRBD1 TRBJ2-7 TRBV19 - TGTGCCAGTAGTGAGGACAGGGGCCCTCCTATGTACTTC CASSEDRGPPMYF
TRBD2 TRBJ2-7 TRBV2 once TGTGCCAGCAGGAGCCATCAGTTGACTAGCGGGGGTCAGTACTTC CASRSHQLTSGGQYF
TRBD2 TRBJ2-2 TRBV7-7 - TGTGCCAGCAGCTTATCGAGCCGGGGGGTCAACACCGGGGAGCTGTTTTTT CASSLSSRGVNTGELFF
- TRBJ1-2 TRBV19 few TGTGCCAGTAGTATGAGCGGAACGGACTATGGCTACACCTTC CASSMSGTDYGYTF
- TRBJ2-5 TRBV2 - TGTGCCAGCAGTGTCTACGGTCGGCAAGAGACCCAGTACTTC CASSVYGRQETQYF
- TRBJ1-3 TRBV5-1 - TGCGCCAGCAGCTTGGGCCGAGGACTTGCTGGAAACACCATATATTTT CASSLGRGLAGNTIYF
- TRBJ1-5 TRBV6-6 once TGTGCCAGCAGTTATAGGGGAGGGCAGCAGCCCCAGCATTTT CASSYRGGQQPQHF
TRBD1 TRBJ2-2 TRBV10-2 - TGCGCCAGCAGTACCGGGACAGATACCGGGGAGCTGTTTTTT CASSTGTDTGELFF
- TRBJ1-1 TRBV7-9 - TGTGCCAGCAGCTTAGTTACAGGGATGCGGAACACTGAAGCTTTCTTT CASSLVTGMRNTEAFF
- TRBJ2-7 TRBV7-2 - TGTGCCAGCAGCTTAACCAGGGACAACGAGCAGTACTTC CASSLTRDNEQYF
TRBD2 TRBJ2-5 TRBV3-1/TRBV3-2 - TGTGCCAGCAGCCTGTTAGCGGGACAAGAGACCCAGTACTTC CASSLLAGQETQYF
- TRBJ1-6 TRBV18 - TGTGCCAGCTCACAGGAGGGGACCTATAATTCACCCCTCCACTTT CASSQEGTYNSPLHF
- TRBJ1-5 TRBV6-1 few TGTGCCAGCAGTGAATCTAATCAGCCCCAGCATTTT CASSESNQPQHF